The clone carrying this TCR beta chain was counted once. Sequenced by immunoSEQ multiplex PCR; TCRdb stores in-frame clones only, minus some. The sample lists some 80,000 clones; less than 90% were seen once. The data were taken from a study of blood T cell repertoires in COVID-19. Sequencing was carried out using peripheral blood. This TCR came from a man in his 60s with active or convalescent COVID-19.

This CDR3 reads CASSLSGQGAVEQFF. CDR3 bases: TGTGCCAGCAGCTTATCGGGACAGGGGGCCGTGGAGCAGTTCTTC. The gene calls are TRBV7-3 and TRBJ2-1, with TRBD1 matching 12 bases. The V gene's germline CDR1 is SGHTA and CDR2 FQGTGA. With V trimmed by 2 bases and J by 10 bases, 6 bases remained unmatched. The length of the CDR3 is 15 residues.